This entry describes one T cell receptor beta chain. Its antigen is unknown. The sample holds no much larger clone one base away, and base qualities are not on file. This sample stems from a study of blood T cell repertoires in COVID-19 (dated by TCRdb to the early 2020s). Some background on the complete study: The collaborator samples originated in the United States, Italy and Spain and spanned the acute and convalescent phases of COVID-19. The prospective study material was composed of cDNA or gDNA derived from T cells, B-cell-depleted T cells, or PBMCs. Subjects who had been exposed to COVID-19, were actively infected with it, or had recovered from it provided the deeply sampled blood TCRbeta repertoires that made up the dataset. The repertoires were made available in a free public database intended to serve as a resource for research on the immune response to SARS-CoV-2. Samples came from the ongoing ImmuneRACE study (first 160 participants) plus 1,254 subjects from 6 global collaborators. The sample metadata nearly always contained a de-identified subject ID, COVID-19 status, age in years and sex. Where HLA class I and class II types were available, the types were taken from metadata supplied by the sample provider, not from assay-based typing. Results and caveats for the whole study, not just this receptor: How much clinical and demographic metadata was included differed by source and by participant, and the metadata was provided uncurated.

The collaborating institutions used their own protocols to collect whole blood in K2EDTA tubes. For TCRbeta analysis, collaborators shipped samples as frozen whole blood, isolated PBMCs, or DNA extracted from either of those sample types. The immunoSEQ Assay, a bias-controlled multiplex PCR, was used to amplify TCRbeta CDR3 regions from genomic DNA. As for the authors' bioinformatics: The number of nucleated cells in each sample was estimated from the amplification of reference gene primers within the assay. To quantify the absolute abundance of each unique TCRbeta CDR3 rearrangement, sequence reads were collapsed and filtered. For each sample, productive Simpson clonality was calculated as the square root of Simpson's diversity index across productive rearrangements. The table was pulled from immuneACCESS by TCRdb, which kept in-frame rearrangements only. Such tables lose some clones; where checked, under half of the loss comes from unresolved V genes, and the rest has no known cause. The V and J calls and the clone size are those of that table, but D and trimming were determined from the DNA. This sample comprises 40,000 or so clones, 80% to 90% of them detected only once. The ten most abundant clones make up under 5.5% of the sample.

The CDR3, from cysteine to phenylalanine, totals 17 residues. Here the CDR3 DNA is all that survives: 51 bases in frame from base 1. V and J lose 4 bases and 1 base, and a span of 18 bases separates them. The germline V gene encodes CDR1 MNHEY and CDR2 SMNVEV (reference sequence). Sequencing was performed on peripheral blood. The chain couples TRBV27 to TRBJ2-3, with a tentative D gene TRBD1 over 6 matching bases. This TCR was recovered from a man in his forties with active COVID-19. The sequence in DNA is TGTGCCAGCAGTTCCCGGACAGTCCTCTTTGGCACAGATACGCAGTATTTT. It translates as CASSSRTVLFGTDTQYF.